Presented here are 28 T cell receptor beta chains from one specimen sequenced in a study of cytomegalovirus exposure and HLA in healthy donors. Primers included in the PCR were 60 Vbeta and 13 Jbeta primers. The repertoire was sequenced with immunoSEQ multiplex PCR; TCRdb's copy has only in-frame clones and lacks some. Here the sample spans almost 70,000 clones, around 70% being singletons. Sequences were obtained from PBMCs. These TCRs come from a male donor in good health and CMV-seropositive.

The rearrangement joins TRBV14 to TRBJ1-4, with D possibly being TRBD1 (6 bases). The germline V gene encodes CDR1 SGHDN and CDR2 FVKESK. The CDR3 length is 16 residues. With 0 bases removed from V and 8 bases from J, the gap between germline ends came to 16 bases. CDR3 residues: CASSQETGSVREKLFF. Here the CDR3 DNA reads TGTGCCAGCAGCCAAGAAACAGGGTCCGTTAGAGAAAAACTGTTTTTT.

The J gene is TRBJ2-7, the V gene TRBV2; the D gene is possibly TRBD2 (6 bases). Germline V gene data show CDR1 as SNHLY and CDR2 as FYNNEI. The CDR3 consists of 11 residues. V lost 10 bases and J lost 3, with 10 bases in between. The CDR3 DNA sequence: TGTGCCACCGCCGGGGGCTACGAGCAGTACTTC. Translation gives CATAGGYEQYF.

The chain has TRBV6-6 and TRBJ1-6; D may be TRBD1 (6 bases). The CDR3 has 14 residues. The V and J ends lost 7 bases and 10 bases respectively, with 17 bases between them. Germline values: CDR1 MNHNY, CDR2 SVGAGI (reference sequence). The CDR3 loop is CASTYRELGSPLHF. The CDR3 nucleotides are TGTGCCAGCACCTACAGGGAACTGGGCTCACCCCTCCACTTT.

V is TRBV5-1 and J is TRBJ2-1, with D tentatively TRBD1 (5 bases). The CDR3 is 13 amino acids. Germline assignment: CDR1 SGHRS and CDR2 YFSETQ. V lost 1 base and J lost 7, with 9 bases in between. This CDR3 reads CASSLLGDNEQFF. Written as DNA, the CDR3 is TGCGCCAGCAGCTTGTTAGGGGATAATGAGCAGTTCTTC.

This chain connects TRBV9 to TRBJ1-1; D possibly corresponds to TRBD1 (5 bases). The V and J ends lost 0 bases and 2 bases respectively, with 11 bases between them. Germline V gene sequence: CDR1 SGDLS, CDR2 YYNGEE. The CDR3 has 15 amino acids. The DNA of the CDR3 is TGTGCCAGCAGCGTAGGGGGCACAGTTAACACTGAAGCTTTCTTT. This gives the protein CASSVGGTVNTEAFF.

The V call is TRBV10-3, the J call TRBJ2-5, with 11 positions matching TRBD2. Per germline, CDR1 ENHRY and CDR2 SYGVKD. CDR3 length equals 16 residues. Trimming cost V 3 bases and J 1 base; bases outside gene matches: 4. The DNA for the CDR3 is TGTGCCATCAGTGAAAGGGGGACTAGCGGCCAAGAGACCCAGTACTTC. Its protein is CAISERGTSGQETQYF.

This sequence joins TRBV4-2 and TRBJ2-5, with 10 bases lining up with TRBD2. This CDR3 region has 17 residues. Looked up from germline, CDR1 is LGHNA and CDR2 is YNFKEQ. V trimming: 2 bases; J trimming: 5 bases; junction bases outside the gene matches: 11. The CDR3 region has the DNA TGTGCCAGCAGCCAAAGTGGGGCTAGCGGGAGTTCCGAGACCCAGTACTTC. Its translation is CASSQSGASGSSETQYF.

The rearrangement joins TRBV6-5 to TRBJ1-5; tentatively, D is TRBD1 (5 bases). Trimming pared 7 bases from V and 5 bases from J, leaving 12 bases between. The CDR3 has 13 residues. Per the germline V gene, CDR1 is MNHEY and CDR2 is SVGAGI. CDR3 DNA: TGTGCCAGCAAGAAAACAGGCTATCAGCCCCAGCATTTT. Amino acid sequence: CASKKTGYQPQHF.

The chain is built from TRBV20-1 and TRBJ2-1; 9 bases are a match to TRBD2. The germline CDR1 and CDR2 sequences are DFQATT and SNEGSKA (reference sequence). V shed 6 bases and J 7 bases; nucleotides not matched to a gene: 1. The CDR3 contains 11 residues. In DNA, the CDR3 is TGCAGTGCCACTAGCGGGAATGAGCAGTTCTTC. Its protein is CSATSGNEQFF.

The rearrangement joins TRBV5-1 to TRBJ2-3; D might be TRBD2 (6 bases). CDR3 length: 14 amino acids. The germline CDR1 and CDR2 sequences are SGHRS and YFSETQ. The V and J ends lost 4 bases and 0 bases respectively, with 9 bases between them. The DNA of the CDR3 is TGCGCCAGCAGCACCGGGACTAGCACAGATACGCAGTATTTT. Its protein product is CASSTGTSTDTQYF.

This clone was detected a few times. The chain combines TRBV27 with TRBJ2-7; TRBD1 agrees at 9 bases. V was clipped by 6 bases and J by 3 bases; unmatched bases: 3. CDR3 length: 13 residues. Germline V gene data show CDR1 as MNHEY and CDR2 as SMNVEV (reference sequence). CDR3 in amino acids: CASRGTGLYEQYF. In nucleotides, the CDR3 is TGTGCCAGCAGGGGGACAGGGCTCTACGAGCAGTACTTC.

Only one count was recorded for this clone. The V and J genes are TRBV15 and TRBJ2-7; 13 positions match TRBD2. The J segment lost 7 bases and the V segment lost 1 base, leaving 10 bases of the junction unmatched. Per germline, CDR1 LNHNV and CDR2 YYDKDF (reference sequence). The CDR3 is made up of 17 amino acids. The CDR3 nucleotides are TGTGCCACCAGCAGAGGGGTACTAGCGGGAGGGCCTTCAGAGCAGTACTTC. Translating it yields CATSRGVLAGGPSEQYF.

The chain combines TRBV15 with TRBJ2-1, with TRBD2 identical over 7 bases. Germline trimming cut 8 bases from V and 5 bases from J; bases unmatched to any gene: 9. The germline CDR1 and CDR2 sequences are LNHNV and YYDKDF (reference sequence). CDR3 size: 14 residues. CDR3 amino acids: CATRGVRWDNEQFF. The CDR3 DNA is TGTGCCACCCGGGGGGTTCGGTGGGACAATGAGCAGTTCTTC.

The chain combines TRBV19 with TRBJ2-7, with 10 nucleotides matching TRBD1. Germline CDR1 is LNHDA and CDR2 is SQIVND (reference sequence). The CDR3 has 14 amino acids. V dropped 5 bases and J dropped 3; count of bases not matched to a gene: 4. This CDR3 reads CASSPRTGGYEQYF. For the CDR3, the DNA is TGTGCCAGTAGTCCAAGGACAGGGGGCTACGAGCAGTACTTC.

V gene TRBV5-4 combines with J gene TRBJ1-1; TRBD1 matches at 9 bases. This CDR3 is built from 18 residues. Germline V lookup: CDR1 SGHNT, CDR2 YYREEE (reference sequence). V was pared by 4 bases and J by 0 bases, with 13 bases of the junction left unmatched. In DNA form, the CDR3 reads TGTGCCAGCAGCGGACACCGACAGGGGGAATTCATGAACACTGAAGCTTTCTTT. Protein sequence: CASSGHRQGEFMNTEAFF.

The chain has TRBV7-2 and TRBJ1-4; 7 bases agree with TRBD1. The germline gives CDR1 SGHTA, CDR2 FQGNSA. The CDR3 contains 14 residues. Losses at the gene ends were 4 bases for V and 3 bases for J; bases not matched to a gene: 2. The CDR3 sequence: CASSSGTANEKLFF. For the CDR3, the DNA is TGTGCCAGCAGCTCCGGGACAGCTAATGAAAAACTGTTTTTT.

This clone was seen a few times. The V and J genes are TRBV10-3 and TRBJ1-4, with D perhaps TRBD1 (6 bases). V lost 7 bases to trimming and J lost 5 bases, with 14 bases between them. The CDR3 length is 14 residues. The germline CDR1 and CDR2 sequences are ENHRY and SYGVKD. CDR3 residues: CAINGGGLNEKLFF. As DNA, the CDR3 is TGTGCCATCAATGGGGGGGGGCTGAATGAAAAACTGTTTTTT.

For the CDR3, the DNA is TGTGCCAGCAGCCAAGTCGGGCGGGGGTACAATGAGCAGTTCTTC. This encodes CASSQVGRGYNEQFF. The chain combines TRBV16 with TRBJ2-1; TRBD2 matches at 7 bases. The CDR3 is 15 amino acids. V lost 2 bases, J lost 4 bases, and 5 bases stayed unmatched. Looked up from germline, CDR1 is KGHSY and CDR2 is FQNENV.

This clone turned up a few times. The chain carries TRBV7-2 and TRBJ1-3; D not resolved. V shed 1 base and J shed 7 bases, with 8 bases lying between them. This CDR3 contains 13 residues. The germline gives CDR1 SGHTA, CDR2 FQGNSA. The CDR3 sequence is CASSLERPNTIYF. Here the CDR3 DNA reads TGTGCCAGCAGCTTAGAGCGGCCGAACACCATATATTTT.

The CDR3 loop is CASHPGGTQPQHF. CDR3 sequence (DNA): TGTGCCAGCCACCCGGGGGGGACCCAGCCCCAGCATTTT. V and J are TRBV6-5 and TRBJ1-5; D might be TRBD1 (5 bases). The V end was cut by 8 bases, the J end by 7 bases, with 15 bases between. This CDR3 region has 13 residues. Germline values: CDR1 MNHEY, CDR2 SVGAGI.

Worth noting for this clone: The germline gene is not matched at one end of the junction; a read error may be the cause. Additional DNA sequences in this sample encode the identical CDR3. The chain carries TRBV7-9 and TRBJ2-1; 11 bases align to TRBD2. CDR1 and CDR2 from the germline V gene are SEHNR and FQNEAQ (reference sequence). The CDR3 covers 16 residues. The CDR3 nucleotides read TGCGCCAGCAGCCGGACTAGCGGGTACTCCTACAATGAGCAGTTCTTC. Encoded protein: CASSRTSGYSYNEQFF.

With respect to this clone: Germline and junction disagree at one end, which may indicate a read error. The chain recombines TRBV2 with TRBJ1-3; D not resolved. The CDR3 extends over 15 amino acids. CDR1 is SNHLY, CDR2 FYNNEI, per germline. CDR3 residues: CASSDSRSGGNTIHF. The CDR3 coding sequence is TGTGCCAGCAGTGATTCCAGGTCTGGTGGAAACACCATACATTTT.

The genes are TRBV7-2 and TRBJ1-2, with no clear D. Per the germline V gene, CDR1 is SGHTA and CDR2 is FQGNSA. Trimming pared 3 bases from V and 3 bases from J, leaving 14 bases between. The CDR3 is 15 residues long. The chain's CDR3 is CASSFNPGSDYGYTF. The CDR3, as DNA: TGTGCCAGCAGCTTCAATCCGGGATCCGACTATGGCTACACCTTC.

The chain combines TRBV5-6 with TRBJ2-7; TRBD1 agrees at 7 bases. The V gene end was trimmed by 2 bases and the J gene end by 4 bases; junction bases not matched to a gene: 9. The CDR3 runs 15 residues. The germline gives CDR1 SGHDT, CDR2 YYEEEE. CDR3 sequence (DNA): TGTGCCAGCAGCTTCCCTGGGACAGCACTGTACGAGCAGTACTTC. Translated: CASSFPGTALYEQYF. Combining the CDR3 with reference TRBV5-6 and TRBJ2-7 gives the whole variable domain DAGVTQSPTHLIKTRGQQVTLRCSPKSGHDTVSWYQQALGQGPQFIFQYYEEEERQRGNFPDRFSGHQFPNYSSELNVNALLLGDSALYLCASSFPGTALYEQYFGPGTRLTVT.

On this clone: The junction differs from germline at one of its ends, possibly a read error. The chain is built from TRBV5-1 and TRBJ2-1; 9 nucleotides line up with TRBD2. The CDR3 has 18 amino acids. CDR1 is SGHRS, CDR2 YFSETQ, per germline. The CDR3 loop is CTSSLGGSGRFSYNEQFF. CDR3 bases: TGCACCAGCAGCTTGGGGGGTAGCGGGAGATTCTCCTACAATGAGCAGTTCTTC.

The chain joins TRBV29-1 to TRBJ2-3; D uncertain. Looked up from germline, CDR1 is SQVTM and CDR2 is ANQGSEA. CDR3 size: 19 residues. The ends were cut back, 0 bases at V and 6 bases at J, with 28 bases in the middle. The CDR3 spells CSVEDLELVVASRADTQYF. The CDR3 nucleotides are TGCAGCGTTGAAGATCTGGAATTGGTGGTAGCCTCTCGTGCGGATACGCAGTATTTT.

This clone was observed a handful of times. The CDR3 DNA reads as TGTGCCAGCAGCTTCGACAGGGGTGACACTGAAGCTTTCTTT. Translation gives CASSFDRGDTEAFF. The rearrangement uses TRBV5-4 and TRBJ1-1; TRBD1 aligns across 8 bases. The CDR3 has 14 residues. Germline CDR1 and CDR2: SGHNT and YYREEE (reference sequence). With 2 bases clipped from V and 3 bases from J, the junction kept 3 bases outside the gene matches.

The V call is TRBV11-2, the J call TRBJ1-1; 12 nucleotides line up with TRBD1. Per the germline V gene, CDR1 is SGHAT and CDR2 is FQNNGV. The CDR3 totals 15 residues. V lost 4 bases, J lost 7 bases, and 7 bases stayed unmatched. CDR3: CASSSWGQGAVEAFF. CDR3 in DNA: TGTGCCAGCAGCTCTTGGGGACAGGGGGCCGTTGAAGCTTTCTTT.